The sequence of this T cell receptor (beta chain) was determined in a study of blood T cell repertoires in COVID-19. Study information: From the United States, Italy and Spain came samples of acute and convalescent COVID-19. PBMCs, B-cell-depleted T cells, or T cells provided the cDNA or gDNA that made up the material.

Seattle participants joined during active infection and were tracked over time. Clones were sequenced by immunoSEQ multiplex PCR, and TCRdb holds only the in-frame ones, with some missing. The table lists 200,000 to 250,000 clones, 80% to 85% of them singletons, with approximately 5.2% in the top ten. Germline V gene sequence: CDR1 SEHNR, CDR2 FQNEAQ (reference sequence). The CDR3 contains 13 residues. The germline V and J ends were trimmed by 5 bases and 5 bases, with 12 bases remaining between them. The sequencing sample was made of peripheral blood. The source of this sequence is a woman aged 70-85 years with COVID-19, enrolled during active disease. The chain is built from TRBV7-9 and TRBJ1-2; D is perhaps TRBD1 (5 bases). CDR3 sequence (DNA): TGTGCCAGCAGCGGGGGGGTGAAGTATGGCTACACCTTC. Its translation: CASSGGVKYGYTF.